This T cell receptor (beta chain) was profiled in a study of blood T cell repertoires in COVID-19 (dated by TCRdb to 2018 to 2020). For the wider study: Samples covering the acute and convalescent phases of COVID-19 were provided by collaborators in the United States, Italy and Spain. The material from the prospective study consisted of cDNA or gDNA derived from T cells, B-cell-depleted T cells, or PBMCs. Deeply sampled blood TCRbeta repertoires from subjects exposed to, actively infected with, or recovered from COVID-19 were included in the dataset. The repertoires were released in a freely available public database intended as a resource for research on the immune response to SARS-CoV-2. Samples were obtained from the ongoing ImmuneRACE study (first 160 participants) and from some 1,300 subjects provided by 6 global collaborators. The sample metadata nearly always contained a de-identified subject ID, COVID-19 status, age in years and sex. HLA class I and class II types, where available, came from metadata supplied by the sample provider rather than from assay-based typing.

Of note for this clone: Its antigen is not yet known. The input lacks base qualities; no much larger clone sits a single base away.

TCRbeta CDR3 regions were amplified from genomic DNA by means of the immunoSEQ Assay, a bias-controlled multiplex PCR. On the study's bioinformatics: Nucleated cell counts per sample were estimated from amplification of reference gene primers within the assay. To quantify the absolute abundance of each unique TCRbeta CDR3 rearrangement, sequence reads were collapsed and filtered. For each sample, productive Simpson clonality was calculated as the square root of Simpson's diversity index across productive rearrangements. Imported from immuneACCESS, the table was reduced by TCRdb to in-frame sequences with V and J called. These copies leave out some clones; in studies compared against another copy, an unresolved V gene accounts for under half, and the cause of the remainder is not known. V and J calls plus clone size are reproduced from that table; the DNA served to infer D and trimming. Recorded for this sample are 85,000 to 110,000 clones; roughly 84% of them occurred a single time. The leading ten clones occupy over 10% of the sample.

Whole blood was collected in K2EDTA tubes by collaborating institutions according to the institutions' own protocols. For TCRbeta analysis, collaborator samples were shipped as frozen whole blood, as isolated PBMCs, or as DNA extracted from either sample type. In the germline V gene, CDR1 corresponds to SGDLS and CDR2 to YYNGEE. The CDR3 spans 15 residues, from the cysteine through the phenylalanine. Just the 45-base CDR3 DNA is kept, in frame starting at base 1. The V end loses 1 base and the J end loses 0 bases, and a stretch of 8 bases separates them. Results and caveats for the whole study, not just this receptor: How much clinical and demographic metadata was included differed by source and by participant, and the metadata was provided uncurated.

This receptor chain uses TRBV9 and TRBJ1-3, with an unclear D gene assignment. Sequencing was carried out using peripheral blood. This TCR came from a human donor in a cohort sampled during active or convalescent COVID-19. The DNA reads TGTGCCAGCAGCGTAACCTTCAGCTCTGGAAACACCATATATTTT. Translated, it gives CASSVTFSSGNTIYF.